These T cell receptor beta chains were read from a single sample in a study of T-cell reconstitution after alpha-beta-depleted transplantation in children. Each CDR3 protein is one row after TCRdb ran MiXCR on the PCR reads. The data contain about 510,000 distinct CDR3 sequences, about an eighth of them singletons. Material: PBMCs, mostly from graft donor cells, obtained 180 days after TCRalphabeta/CD19-depleted stem cell transplant. The receptors come from a female patient aged 2 to 10 who had a stem cell transplant for aplastic anemia, so the T cells may come from the graft donor. The CDR3 runs from the conserved cysteine through the conserved F or W. A D gene is named only where the DNA matches it firmly. Size tells how often a clone was seen (once, few, many) or the class of an expanded clone, and some rows leave it out.

abundance: many; d_gene: TRBD2; v_gene: TRBV5-1; j_gene: TRBJ2-5; CDR3nt: TGCGCCAGCAGCTTCGATAGCGGGAGGGAGACCCAGTACTTC; CDR3aa: CASSFDSGRETQYF
abundance: many; d_gene: -; v_gene: TRBV27; j_gene: TRBJ1-5; CDR3nt: TGTGCCAGCAGTTCCTCCTCGAGCGGGAGTCAGCCCCAGCATTTT; CDR3aa: CASSSSSSGSQPQHF
abundance: few; d_gene: -; v_gene: TRBV24-1; j_gene: TRBJ2-1; CDR3nt: TGTGCCACCAGTGACCCCCCCAATGAGCAGTTCTTC; CDR3aa: CATSDPPNEQFF
abundance: few; d_gene: -; v_gene: TRBV7-6; j_gene: TRBJ2-7; CDR3nt: TGTGCCAGCAGCTTAGTGGGGTTGTCCTACGAGCAGTACTTC; CDR3aa: CASSLVGLSYEQYF
abundance: many; d_gene: -; v_gene: TRBV28; j_gene: TRBJ1-2; CDR3nt: TGTGCCAGCAGTTTATTAAGGTTGATGGCTGGATATGGCTACACCTTC; CDR3aa: CASSLLRLMAGYGYTF
abundance: few; d_gene: TRBD2; v_gene: TRBV7-2; j_gene: TRBJ2-7; CDR3nt: TGTGCCAGCAGCCGACTAGCGGGAGGGGGGGAGCAGTACTTC; CDR3aa: CASSRLAGGGEQYF
abundance: -; d_gene: TRBD1; v_gene: TRBV29-1; j_gene: TRBJ2-7; CDR3nt: TGCAGCGTTAAAGGAGGACAGGTTCCCTACGAGCAGTACTTC; CDR3aa: CSVKGGQVPYEQYF
abundance: many; d_gene: TRBD2; v_gene: TRBV20-1; j_gene: TRBJ2-1; CDR3nt: TGCAGTGCTAGACGACTAGCGCGCCCTTTAAACAATGAGCAGTTCTTC; CDR3aa: CSARRLARPLNNEQFF
abundance: -; d_gene: TRBD1; v_gene: TRBV20-1; j_gene: TRBJ2-2; CDR3nt: TGCAGTGCTCCACCGACAGGGCTCGGGGAGCTGTTTTTT; CDR3aa: CSAPPTGLGELFF
abundance: many; d_gene: -; v_gene: TRBV5-1; j_gene: TRBJ2-2; CDR3nt: TGCGCCAGCAGCCCTCCCACGACGAGCGCCGCCGGGGAGCTGTTTTTT; CDR3aa: CASSPPTTSAAGELFF
abundance: -; d_gene: -; v_gene: TRBV6-5; j_gene: TRBJ1-5; CDR3nt: TGTGCCAGCAGTTACTCGCGGGTCCACAATCAGCCCCAGCATTTT; CDR3aa: CASSYSRVHNQPQHF
abundance: -; d_gene: TRBD2; v_gene: TRBV11-1; j_gene: TRBJ2-1; CDR3nt: TGTGCCAGCAGCCCTCGGGTAGCGGGAGTCCTCAACTACTACAATGAGCAGTTCTTC; CDR3aa: CASSPRVAGVLNYYNEQFF
abundance: few; d_gene: -; v_gene: TRBV11-2; j_gene: TRBJ2-1; CDR3nt: TGTGCCAGCAGCTCTCAGAGGGGAAATGAGCAGTTCTTC; CDR3aa: CASSSQRGNEQFF
abundance: -; d_gene: TRBD1; v_gene: TRBV9; j_gene: TRBJ1-2; CDR3nt: TGTGCCAGCAGCGTGCAGGGGGCCCCCTATGGCTACACCTTC; CDR3aa: CASSVQGAPYGYTF
abundance: -; d_gene: -; v_gene: TRBV10-1; j_gene: TRBJ2-3; CDR3nt: TGCGCCAGCAGTGAGCTCTTCGGGTTTAGCCCAGATACGCAGTATTTT; CDR3aa: CASSELFGFSPDTQYF
abundance: many; d_gene: TRBD1; v_gene: TRBV20-1; j_gene: TRBJ2-5; CDR3nt: TGCAGTGCTATCCGGGACAGGGGGCTAGAGACCCAGTACTTC; CDR3aa: CSAIRDRGLETQYF
abundance: few; d_gene: TRBD1; v_gene: TRBV20-1; j_gene: TRBJ2-7; CDR3nt: TGCAGTGCTAGAGATCCTCCCCGGGTTGGTCCGGGACAGGAGATATCGAGCTCCTACGAGCAGTACTTC; CDR3aa: CSARDPPRVGPGQEISSSYEQYF
abundance: -; d_gene: -; v_gene: TRBV7-9; j_gene: TRBJ2-7; CDR3nt: TGTGCCAGCAGCTTAGAGGGGCGATTCTACGAGCAGTACTTC; CDR3aa: CASSLEGRFYEQYF
abundance: few; d_gene: -; v_gene: TRBV7-3; j_gene: TRBJ2-7; CDR3nt: TGTGCCAGCAGCTTATACGACAGGTTCCACGAGCAGTACTTC; CDR3aa: CASSLYDRFHEQYF
abundance: -; d_gene: TRBD2; v_gene: TRBV29-1; j_gene: TRBJ2-1; CDR3nt: TGCAGCGCCTCACCGGGACTAGCTTTGCCCTACAATGAGCAGTTCTTC; CDR3aa: CSASPGLALPYNEQFF
abundance: many; d_gene: -; v_gene: TRBV28; j_gene: TRBJ2-4; CDR3nt: TGTGCCAGCAGTTTTCGATCCAGGGGTGCTCTGGGCAAAAACATTCAGTACTTC; CDR3aa: CASSFRSRGALGKNIQYF
abundance: -; d_gene: -; v_gene: TRBV9; j_gene: TRBJ2-1; CDR3nt: TGTGCCAGCAGCGTAACCCCTGGGACTCCCTACAATGAGCAGTTCTTC; CDR3aa: CASSVTPGTPYNEQFF
abundance: many; d_gene: -; v_gene: TRBV7-9; j_gene: TRBJ2-7; CDR3nt: TGTGCCAGCAGCTTAGCGCAGGACAGACCCGAGCAGTACTTC; CDR3aa: CASSLAQDRPEQYF
abundance: -; d_gene: TRBD2; v_gene: TRBV11-1; j_gene: TRBJ2-1; CDR3nt: TGTGCCAGCAGCGGCTCTAGCGGGAGGGCCGGAGGTCGGTCCTACAATGAGCAGTTCTTC; CDR3aa: CASSGSSGRAGGRSYNEQFF
abundance: -; d_gene: -; v_gene: TRBV7-2; j_gene: TRBJ2-3; CDR3nt: TGTGCCAGCAGCTTAGCAGTGGGGTTTTACACAGATACGCAGTATTTT; CDR3aa: CASSLAVGFYTDTQYF
abundance: few; d_gene: -; v_gene: TRBV20-1; j_gene: TRBJ1-2; CDR3nt: TGCAGTTTGACGGGGAACTATGGCTACACCTTC; CDR3aa: CSLTGNYGYTF
abundance: few; d_gene: -; v_gene: TRBV6-2/TRBV6-3; j_gene: TRBJ1-4; CDR3nt: TGTGCCAGCAGCCCGGACGAAGGTAAAGGAAAACTGTTTTTT; CDR3aa: CASSPDEGKGKLFF
abundance: few; d_gene: -; v_gene: TRBV6-7; j_gene: TRBJ2-2; CDR3nt: TGTGCCAGCAGTTACCACAGTCAAACCGGGGAGCTGTTTTTT; CDR3aa: CASSYHSQTGELFF
abundance: many; d_gene: -; v_gene: TRBV10-3; j_gene: TRBJ2-2; CDR3nt: TGTGCCATCAGTGACCTAGGGGGCACCGGGGAGCTGTTTTTT; CDR3aa: CAISDLGGTGELFF
abundance: many; d_gene: -; v_gene: TRBV7-2; j_gene: TRBJ2-4; CDR3nt: TGTGCCAGCAGCCCACCCGGGAACATTCAGTACTTC; CDR3aa: CASSPPGNIQYF
abundance: -; d_gene: -; v_gene: TRBV12-5; j_gene: TRBJ2-1; CDR3nt: TGTGCTAGTGGTTTTAGCCCGGGGTTTGAGCAGTTCTTC; CDR3aa: CASGFSPGFEQFF
abundance: -; d_gene: TRBD1; v_gene: TRBV7-8; j_gene: TRBJ2-5; CDR3nt: TGTGCCAGCAGCACCGGGACAGGGAGCGAGACCCAGTACTTC; CDR3aa: CASSTGTGSETQYF
abundance: few; d_gene: TRBD1; v_gene: TRBV7-7; j_gene: TRBJ2-5; CDR3nt: TGTGCCAGCAGCAAAGGGACAGGGATGGTAGAGACCCAGTACTTC; CDR3aa: CASSKGTGMVETQYF
abundance: -; d_gene: TRBD2; v_gene: TRBV12-3/TRBV12-4; j_gene: TRBJ2-5; CDR3nt: TGTGCCAGCACCCTAGGGCTGGGAGGGAAGGAGACCCAGTACTTC; CDR3aa: CASTLGLGGKETQYF
abundance: -; d_gene: -; v_gene: TRBV6-2/TRBV6-3; j_gene: TRBJ1-1; CDR3nt: TGTGCCAGCAGTTACAGTGTGGGACCCACTGAAGCTTTCTTT; CDR3aa: CASSYSVGPTEAFF
abundance: few; d_gene: -; v_gene: TRBV7-9; j_gene: TRBJ2-1; CDR3nt: TGTGCCAGCAGTCAAAGAAACACAGGGAATGAGCAGTTCTTC; CDR3aa: CASSQRNTGNEQFF